The clone carrying this T cell receptor (beta chain) turned up a few times. Its antigen is still unknown. This sample is part of a study of T cell repertoires in cytomegalovirus infection. Looking at the study overall: Matching HLA type, along with CMV infection, was indicated by public TCR beta signatures.

A single record per CDR3 protein comes from TCRdb applying MiXCR to the reads. Among over 150,000 distinct CDR3 sequences listed, roughly a sixth were seen once. Overall study findings and caveats: Cumulative frequency (of public TCR beta family members) identified carriers of CMV plus the relevant HLA.

This sequence was found in a human donor in good health (CMV status not recorded). Some clones in this sample may be carry-over from other donors' samples. The sequencing input was CD8+ T cells from PBMCs.

Here the CDR3 reads CATSDIGLTGVFRQPQHF. CDR3 coding DNA: TGTGCCACCAGTGATATTGGCCTAACCGGGGTTTTTCGTCAGCCCCAGCATTTT. This sequence joins TRBV24-1 and TRBJ1-5; D is unresolved. The CDR3 sequence is 18 residues long. Trimming took 3 bases from V and 6 from J, leaving 23 bases between them. From germline, CDR1 is KGHDR and CDR2 SFDVKD.